A selection of T cell receptor beta chains follows, all from one sample in a study of shared T cell receptors in the human thymus. Assay: immunoSEQ multiplex PCR; the TCRdb copy retains only in-frame clones and omits some. This sample yields roughly 560,000 clones, of which about four fifths are seen a single time; about 0.013% belongs to the top ten. Separately, the same data were catalogued under a study of human thymus T cells.

The sample taken for sequencing was thymocytes. The receptors shown here come from a boy in the first two years of life with a congenital heart defect. Both conserved end residues are part of each CDR3. The order of the fields is J gene, clone size, CDR3 length, V gene, D gene, CDR3 DNA, CDR3 protein. D genes are given only for firm matches. Size tells how often a clone was seen (once, few, many) or the class of an expanded clone, and some rows leave it out.

TRBJ2-7,.,15,TRBV19,.,TGTGCCAGTAGTATAGAGGGCTCGGGACATTACGAGCAGTACTTC,CASSIEGSGHYEQYF
TRBJ1-5,few,20,TRBV18,TRBD1,TGTGCCAGCTCATTACGACAGGGAACGCCTGGCCTCTATAGCAATCAGCCCCAGCATTTT,CASSLRQGTPGLYSNQPQHF
TRBJ2-3,.,15,TRBV28,TRBD2,TGTGCCAGCAGTTTATTCACGGTTCCGGGACTAGCGGCCCAATTT,CASSLFTVPGLAAQF
TRBJ2-7,.,11,TRBV11-2,.,TGTGCCAGCAGCCCCGGGGTCGAGCAGTACTTC,CASSPGVEQYF
TRBJ2-7,.,15,TRBV27,TRBD1,TGTGCCAGCAGTCCTCCGGGACAGGGTTCCTACGAGCAGTACTTC,CASSPPGQGSYEQYF
TRBJ2-5,.,18,TRBV4-3,TRBD2,TGCGCCAGCAGCCAAGAACTATTTTCGGGACTAGCGGGGGAGACCCAGTACTTC,CASSQELFSGLAGETQYF
TRBJ1-5,.,17,TRBV28,TRBD1,TGTGCCAGCAGTTTACCCGCGGACAGGCATTACAATCAGCCCCAGCATTTT,CASSLPADRHYNQPQHF
TRBJ1-2,.,15,TRBV5-1,.,TGCGCCAGCAGCGGGGAGGGGGGGCCACTCGATGGCTACACCTTC,CASSGEGGPLDGYTF
TRBJ1-2,.,11,TRBV27,TRBD1,TGTGCCAGCGGCACAGGGGACGGCTACACCTTC,CASGTGDGYTF
TRBJ2-3,.,18,TRBV23-1,TRBD2,TGCGCCAGCAGTCAATCCGTCGAGGTGCGGACTAGTGGTTATACGCAGTATTTT,CASSQSVEVRTSGYTQYF
TRBJ2-1,.,15,TRBV27,TRBD2,TGTGCCAGCAGACTAGCGGGACTGGGGTACAATGAGCAGTTCTTC,CASRLAGLGYNEQFF
TRBJ1-5,.,16,TRBV4-2,TRBD1,TGTGCCAGCAGCCAAACCGGGACAGGGGGCGGTCAGCCCCAGCATTTT,CASSQTGTGGGQPQHF
TRBJ2-7,.,14,TRBV5-1,TRBD1,TGCGCCAGCAGCTCACGGACAGGGACCTACGAGCAGTACTTC,CASSSRTGTYEQYF
TRBJ1-2,.,20,TRBV4-3,TRBD1,TGCGCCAGCAGCCAGTATAGATTATCCCCGGACAGGCCCTTGGGCTATGGCTACACCTTC,CASSQYRLSPDRPLGYGYTF
TRBJ2-7,.,15,TRBV6-1,TRBD1,TGTGCCAGCAGTGCACTAACAGGGGGAAAAGGCGAGCAGTACTTC,CASSALTGGKGEQYF
TRBJ1-1,.,15,TRBV4-3,TRBD1,TGCGCCAGCAGCCAGGGGGGACAGGGGAACACTGAAGCTTTCTTT,CASSQGGQGNTEAFF
TRBJ2-1,few,16,TRBV28,TRBD2,TGTGCCAGCAGTTCCTCGCTAGCGGGAGATCCGCATGAGCAGTTCTTC,CASSSSLAGDPHEQFF
TRBJ2-5,.,17,TRBV4-1,TRBD2,TGCGCCAGCAGCCGGACTAGCGGGAGGAACTTCGCGGAGACCCAGTACTTC,CASSRTSGRNFAETQYF
TRBJ2-6,.,18,TRBV12-5,TRBD1,TGTGCTAGTGGTTTGGTAGGGGACAGGGGAACCGGGGCCAACGTCCTGACTTTC,CASGLVGDRGTGANVLTF
TRBJ2-7,.,15,TRBV7-9,TRBD2,TGTGCCAGCAGCCCAGGACTAGCGGGAGGCTACGAGCAGTACTTC,CASSPGLAGGYEQYF
TRBJ1-5,few,13,TRBV28,.,TGTGCCAGCAGTTCCGCGGGACTGCAGCCCCAGCATTTT,CASSSAGLQPQHF
TRBJ1-1,few,14,TRBV9,.,TGTGCCAGCAGCGTAGTCGGGGAGAACACTGAAGCTTTCTTT,CASSVVGENTEAFF
TRBJ1-4,.,16,TRBV19,.,TGTGCCAGTAGTCCGGACGGGGAAGAAACTAATGAAAAACTGTTTTTT,CASSPDGEETNEKLFF
TRBJ1-2,few,16,TRBV11-2,.,TGTGCCAGCAGCTTGGTAGAGGACTCCTCTAACTATGGCTACACCTTC,CASSLVEDSSNYGYTF
TRBJ1-3,.,15,TRBV7-2,TRBD1,TGTGCCAGCAGCTTGGGACAGGCTTATGGAAACACCATATATTTT,CASSLGQAYGNTIYF
TRBJ2-2,.,14,TRBV19,TRBD2,TGTGCCAGTAGCTCCTCGGGACTAGCCGGGGAGCTGTTTTTT,CASSSSGLAGELFF
TRBJ1-4,.,14,TRBV5-1,TRBD1,TGCGCCAGCGCCGGACAGGGCAAGGATGAAAAACTGTTTTTT,CASAGQGKDEKLFF
TRBJ2-3,.,15,TRBV11-2,TRBD2,TGTGCCAGCAGCTTTAATACTAGCGGGACAGATACGCAGTATTTT,CASSFNTSGTDTQYF
TRBJ2-7,.,14,TRBV4-2,.,TGTGCCAGCAGCCAAGACAGTACGACCTACGAGCAGTACTTC,CASSQDSTTYEQYF
TRBJ2-7,few,14,TRBV28,.,TGTGCCAGCAGTTCGCGGGACAGTCCCTACGAGCAGTACTTC,CASSSRDSPYEQYF
TRBJ2-7,.,15,TRBV4-3,TRBD1,TGCGCCAGCAGCCCTGACAGGGGCGAAACCTACGAGCAGTACTTC,CASSPDRGETYEQYF
TRBJ2-7,.,15,TRBV7-9,TRBD1,TGTGCCAGCAGGCGCCCGGGACAGGGAAAGAACGAGCAGTACTTC,CASRRPGQGKNEQYF
TRBJ2-7,.,16,TRBV9,.,TGTGCCAGCAGCGTAGACGGCCGACAGGCCCCCTACGAGCAGTACTTC,CASSVDGRQAPYEQYF
TRBJ2-7,.,15,TRBV30,TRBD2,TGTGCCTGGAGTGCCCAACTAGCGATCGCCTACGAGCAGTACTTC,CAWSAQLAIAYEQYF
TRBJ1-4,.,13,TRBV30,.,TGTGCCTGGAGTGGGCAGGGAAATGAAAAACTGTTTTTT,CAWSGQGNEKLFF
TRBJ2-7,.,19,TRBV9,.,TGTGCCAGCAGCCCCCAGGCGAACCCCGGAACTAGCACCTCCTACGAGCAGTACTTC,CASSPQANPGTSTSYEQYF
TRBJ2-7,.,20,TRBV12-5,TRBD2,TGTGCTAGTGGTTTGGTACCCCGCGAGCTAGCGGGAGGCCCCTCCTACGAGCAGTACTTC,CASGLVPRELAGGPSYEQYF
TRBJ1-2,.,13,TRBV12-5,.,TGTGCTAGTGGGACCGAACAGGGCTATGGCTACACCTTC,CASGTEQGYGYTF
TRBJ1-4,.,16,TRBV4-3,.,TGCGCCAGCAGCCAAGATCTTGGCTCCTTTAATGAAAAACTGTTTTTT,CASSQDLGSFNEKLFF
TRBJ2-7,.,14,TRBV25-1,TRBD2,TGTGCCAGCAGTGGGGCTAGCGGGAGGTACGAGCAGTACTTC,CASSGASGRYEQYF
TRBJ1-2,few,15,TRBV23-1,TRBD1,TGCGCCAGGGCTTTGGGGCAGGGGGCTAACTATGGCTACACCTTC,CARALGQGANYGYTF
TRBJ2-7,.,13,TRBV29-1,TRBD2,TGCAGCGTTTACCGGGGGGGGGCCTACGAGCAGTACTTC,CSVYRGGAYEQYF
TRBJ2-6,.,19,TRBV29-1,TRBD2,TGCAGCGTTGCCATACGATCGGGGGGGAGGGGTGGTGGGGCCAACGTCCTGACTTTC,CSVAIRSGGRGGGANVLTF
TRBJ1-1,.,18,TRBV30,.,TGTGCCTGGAGCAGGACCCAGTGGGGGCGGGGGCCGCAAACGGAAGCTTTCTTT,CAWSRTQWGRGPQTEAFF
TRBJ2-7,few,17,TRBV21-1,.,TGTGCCAGCAGCCCTCGGCCGTTTAAAGCGGGAGGTCTCGAGCAGTACTTC,CASSPRPFKAGGLEQYF
TRBJ1-5,.,15,TRBV4-3,TRBD1,TGCGCCAGCAGCCAAGCACAGGGGACAAATCAGCCCCAGCATTTT,CASSQAQGTNQPQHF
TRBJ2-2,.,13,TRBV7-4,.,TGTGCCAGCAGCTTGCAGGGGACCGGGGAGCTGTTTTTT,CASSLQGTGELFF